Listed below are T cell receptor beta chains from one sample, sequenced in a study of T cell responses to AZD1222 COVID-19 vaccine. The data were produced by immunoSEQ multiplex PCR, yet TCRdb's version contains in-frame clones alone and is incomplete. The sample has approximately 85,000 clones; approximately 87% are singletons. Source: peripheral blood, taken on day 0 of AZD1222 vaccination. The receptors were sampled from an adult in good health. The CDR3 runs from the conserved cysteine through the conserved F or W. A D gene is named only where the DNA matches it firmly. The size entry is marked missing in some rows and otherwise reads once, few, many or a size class.

v_call,clone_size,j_call,d_call,cdr3_nt,cdr3_aa
TRBV28,.,TRBJ1-1,.,TGTGCCAGCAGTTCGGCGGGGGGGATCACTGAAGCTTTCTTT,CASSSAGGITEAFF
TRBV12-3/TRBV12-4,once,TRBJ1-5,.,TGTGCCAGCAGTTTAGCCGGGCAGCCCCAGCATTTT,CASSLAGQPQHF
TRBV19,.,TRBJ1-6,.,TGTGCCAGTAGCGCCGGGGGTTCCTATAATTCACCCCTCCACTTT,CASSAGGSYNSPLHF
TRBV19,.,TRBJ1-1,TRBD1,TGTGCCAGTAGTCGGGACAGAGTGAACACTGAAGCTTTCTTT,CASSRDRVNTEAFF
TRBV27,.,TRBJ2-1,TRBD2,TGTGCCAGCAGTCCGAAGACTAGCGGGGGGGCAAGGGAGCAGTTCTTC,CASSPKTSGGAREQFF
TRBV6-5,few,TRBJ1-5,.,TGTGCCAGCACCGAACGGCAGGGCCGCGGGCCCCAGCATTTT,CASTERQGRGPQHF
TRBV5-6,.,TRBJ1-6,TRBD1,TGTGCCAGCAGCCTGTCCCGGGACAGGGATTCTAATAATTCACCCCTCCACTTT,CASSLSRDRDSNNSPLHF
TRBV5-8,.,TRBJ1-4,TRBD1,TGTGCCAGCAGCCAAAGACAGGGAGGCGAAAAACTGTTTTTT,CASSQRQGGEKLFF
TRBV6-5,.,TRBJ2-1,.,TGTGCCAGCAGAGGAGGGGGCTCCTACAATGAGCAGTTCTTC,CASRGGGSYNEQFF
TRBV19,.,TRBJ2-1,TRBD2,TGTGCCAGTAGTCTATTAGCGGGGGGGCTCAATGAGCAGTTCTTC,CASSLLAGGLNEQFF
TRBV12-2,.,TRBJ2-3,.,TGTGCAAGTCGCTTAGTATCAGGAGACACAGATACGCAGTATTTT,CASRLVSGDTDTQYF
TRBV7-9,once,TRBJ1-4,.,TGTGCCAGCAGCCCCGACACCGCAACTAATGAAAAACTGTTTTTT,CASSPDTATNEKLFF
TRBV5-1,.,TRBJ2-7,TRBD2,TGCGCCAGCAGCTGGACAGCACTATGGACTAGCGGGAGCAGCGAGCAGTACTTC,CASSWTALWTSGSSEQYF
TRBV2,.,TRBJ1-2,TRBD1,TGTGCCAGCAGGACGGACAGGGAAAGCTATGGCTACACCTTC,CASRTDRESYGYTF
TRBV6-5,once,TRBJ1-3,.,TGTGCCAGCAGTCCCTGGGACTTCTCTGGAAACACCATATATTTT,CASSPWDFSGNTIYF
TRBV6-5,.,TRBJ1-3,.,TGTGCCAGCAGAACCTCTGGGTACACCATATATTTT,CASRTSGYTIYF
TRBV29-1,once,TRBJ2-3,TRBD1,TGCAGCGTTAACAAAGGGGACAGGGGGCAAGATACGCAGTATTTT,CSVNKGDRGQDTQYF
TRBV29-1,.,TRBJ1-2,.,TGCAGCGTTGAAGGGGGCTACACCTTC,CSVEGGYTF
TRBV18,.,TRBJ1-5,.,TGTGCCAGCTCACCACCGGGGTCAGGGGTTCCGAGCAATCAGCCCCAGCATTTT,CASSPPGSGVPSNQPQHF
TRBV18,.,TRBJ2-7,TRBD1,TGTGCCAGCTCTAGGGCCGGGACAGGGGGCTTCAACGAGCAGTACTTC,CASSRAGTGGFNEQYF
TRBV18,.,TRBJ1-2,TRBD1,TGTGCCAGCTCACCCTCGACAGGGGGCAATGGCTACACCTTC,CASSPSTGGNGYTF
TRBV10-3,.,TRBJ2-3,.,TGTGCCATCAGCGTAGCGGTGAGCACAGATACGCAGTATTTT,CAISVAVSTDTQYF
TRBV21-1,.,TRBJ1-1,.,TGTGCCAGCAGCACACTCGGGGGGGCGTCTAGGAAGAACACTGAAGCTTTCTTT,CASSTLGGASRKNTEAFF
TRBV11-3,.,TRBJ2-3,TRBD1,TGTGCCAGCAGCTTTTGGGCCTGGGAAGGGGGGACAGGGTCATATACGCAGTATTTT,CASSFWAWEGGTGSYTQYF
TRBV19,.,TRBJ1-5,TRBD1,TGTGCCAGTAGTGACCGGGACAGGGGAAATCAGCCCCAGCATTTT,CASSDRDRGNQPQHF
TRBV9,once,TRBJ2-2,.,TGTGCCAGCAGCCTCGAGCCTGGCTACACCGGGGAGCTGTTTTTT,CASSLEPGYTGELFF
TRBV29-1,.,TRBJ1-5,.,TGCAGCGTGGGGCAGGGTAATCAGCCCCAGCATTTT,CSVGQGNQPQHF
TRBV2,.,TRBJ2-3,TRBD2,TGTGCCAGCTATAGTTATAGGACTAGCGGGGCGGCAGATACGCAGTATTTT,CASYSYRTSGAADTQYF
TRBV4-1,.,TRBJ1-5,.,TGCGCCAGCAGCCAAGGGGGGGGCAGTTTTAGCAATCAGCCCCAGCATTTT,CASSQGGGSFSNQPQHF
TRBV19,.,TRBJ2-3,TRBD2,TGTGCCAGTAGTATTAAGCGGGAGGTCACAGATACGCAGTATTTT,CASSIKREVTDTQYF
TRBV2,.,TRBJ1-1,.,TGTGCCAGCACCAGGCAAGGGCCGAACACTGAAGCTTTCTTT,CASTRQGPNTEAFF